A single sample is the source of the 6 T cell receptor beta chains below, sequenced in a study of tumor-infiltrating lymphocytes in primary liver carcinoma (dated by TCRdb to 2016 to 2017). Without any cell sorting, total RNA and DNA were extracted together from approximately 22-30 mg of bulk tissue using the AllPrep DNA/RNA mini kit. The sample was run on an Illumina HiSeq 2500. Using a constant-region primer and ProtoScript II reverse transcriptase, TCRbeta-specific cDNA was reverse-transcribed from 500 ng total RNA. TCRbeta libraries were built with three nested multiplex PCR rounds, a slightly modified ARM-PCR procedure. Each of the first two PCR rounds ran for nine to eleven cycles and used multiplex TRBV1-TRBV30 forward primers together with a Cbeta reverse primer. TCRdb handled the public reads itself, with Q25 trimming in fastp and clone calling in MiXCR, and kept productive beta chains. Rows matching on CDR3 protein sequence are summarized as one entry with the most common DNA and genes. Across this sample there are roughly 49,000 distinct CDR3 sequences, with less than 75% seen only once. Just under 30% of the sample rests with the top ten.

Sequencing used liver tumor tissue from sampling region 5. The cell subset or site label on this specimen signifies: tumor region T5, tumor centre. The source of these receptors is a man aged 35 to 55 with primary liver carcinoma and hepatitis B virus infection.

In the case of this clonotype: The junction differs from germline at one of its ends, possibly a read error. The CDR3 reads CAGSCVGAGYTF. The CDR3 nucleotides are TGTGCCGGCAGCTGCGTGGGAGCCGGCTACACCTTC. The chain joins TRBV7-9 to TRBJ1-2; D is unclear. Looked up from germline, CDR1 is SEHNR and CDR2 is FQNEAQ (reference sequence). This CDR3 has 12 amino acids.

This chain links TRBV2 with TRBJ1-1; D is undetermined. The CDR3 totals 17 residues. The V gene lost 0 bases and the J gene lost 4 bases, with 18 bases spanning the gap. CDR1 is SNHLY and CDR2 is FYNNEI in the germline V gene. The CDR3 DNA is TGTGCCAGCAGTGAAGCGCCCGTCGGACGGGTAATCACTGAAGCTTTCTTT. Its translation: CASSEAPVGRVITEAFF.

In regard to this clonotype: One junction end does not reproduce the germline sequence, and a read error may be involved. The chain recombines TRBV28 with TRBJ1-1; D remains unclear. Germline lookup yields CDR1 MDHEN and CDR2 SYDVKM. The CDR3 contains 14 residues. The CDR3 reads CASRPGMVNTVAFF. The CDR3 coding sequence is TGTGCCAGCAGACCCGGGATGGTGAACACTGTAGCTTTCTTT.

In the case of this clonotype: Its ends do not fully match the called genes, so a read error is possible. The chain couples TRBV6-5 to TRBJ2-7; D unclear. The germline gives CDR1 MNHEY, CDR2 SVGAGI. This CDR3 has 16 residues. In DNA, the CDR3 is TGTGCCAGCAGTGTCACCCGAGACTTTGGTTCCTCCGAGCAGTACTTC. Translated, it gives CASSVTRDFGSSEQYF.

As for this clonotype: An end of the junction does not agree with germline; a read error may underlie this. V gene TRBV11-2 combines with J gene TRBJ2-5; TRBD1 is a possible D gene (6 bases). In germline, CDR1 is SGHAT, CDR2 FQNNGV. The CDR3 loop spans 17 amino acids. CDR3: CTSSLVSGGSRNETQYF. In nucleotides, the CDR3 is TGTACCAGCAGCTTAGTCAGTGGGGGCAGTCGGAATGAGACCCAGTACTTC.

Comments on this clonotype: At one boundary the junction diverges from the germline segment, which might be a read error. The gene calls are TRBV11-2 and TRBJ2-5, with D perhaps given as TRBD1 or TRBD2 (5 bases each). Germline V lookup: CDR1 SGHAT, CDR2 FQNNGV. The CDR3 sequence is 16 residues long. CDR3 sequence (DNA): TGTGCCAGCAGATCTCGGGGCTCAGCCCACCAGGAGACCCAGTACTTC. Residues: CASRSRGSAHQETQYF.